This entry lists 29 T cell receptor beta chains sequenced from one sample in a study of blood T cell repertoires in COVID-19. Profiled with immunoSEQ multiplex PCR; TCRdb holds only in-frame clones, not every one. The sample holds approximately 280,000 clones; about 93% are singletons and the top ten take around 6.8%. What was sequenced was peripheral blood. Source of these receptors: a woman younger than 45 with COVID-19, enrolled during active disease.

The rearrangement links TRBV30 to TRBJ2-3, with 8 bases matching TRBD2. The CDR3 totals 14 residues. The germline V gene has CDR1 GTSNPN and CDR2 SVGIG (reference sequence). V gave up 4 bases and J gave up 2 bases; unmatched junction bases: 5. CDR3 DNA sequence: TGTGCCTGGAAATATAGCGGGAACACAGATACGCAGTATTTT. Its protein product is CAWKYSGNTDTQYF. Using reference TRBV30 and TRBJ2-3 for the parts outside the CDR3, the full variable domain is SQTIHQWPATLVQPVGSPLSLECTVEGTSNPNLYWYRQAAGRGLQLLFYSVGIGQISSEVPQNLSASRPQDRQFILSSKKLLLSDSGFYLCAWKYSGNTDTQYFGPGTRLTVL.

The chain joins TRBV18 to TRBJ2-7; TRBD1 matches at 8 bases. The junction had 11 bases not matched to a gene; V was cut back by 2 bases and J by 5 bases. CDR1 and CDR2 from the germline V gene are KGHSH and LQKENI. The CDR3 length is 16 residues. CDR3 residues: CASSPRIGDRGHEQYF. The CDR3 coding sequence is TGTGCCAGCTCACCAAGGATAGGAGACAGGGGCCACGAGCAGTACTTC.

This rearrangement joins TRBV30 to TRBJ1-5; the D is unclear. CDR3 length: 14 residues. Trimming removed 0 bases at V and 3 bases at J, with 9 bases between. Germline loops: CDR1 GTSNPN, CDR2 SVGIG (reference sequence). CDR3: CAWSVGRLNQPQHF. CDR3 DNA sequence: TGTGCCTGGAGTGTAGGGAGGCTCAATCAGCCCCAGCATTTT.

V is TRBV21-1 and J is TRBJ1-2; the D call TRBD1 from the table was never checked on the DNA. TRBV21-1 is annotated as a pseudogene. This CDR3 contains 14 residues. In DNA form, the CDR3 reads TGTGCCAGCAGCAGACGGGACAGGGGGCTTGGCTACACCTTC. Residues: CASSRRDRGLGYTF.

The gene calls are TRBV5-5 and TRBJ2-7, with TRBD2 matching 7 bases. In germline, CDR1 is SGHKS, CDR2 YYEKEE (reference sequence). The CDR3 runs 15 residues. V gave up 0 bases and J gave up 11 bases; unmatched junction bases: 14. The CDR3 sequence is CASSLVAGRSSLEYF. CDR3 bases: TGTGCCAGCAGCTTGGTAGCGGGTAGGTCCTCGTTGGAGTACTTC.

The genes are TRBV5-1 and TRBJ1-1, with TRBD1 matching 7 bases. Germline CDR1 SGHRS, CDR2 YFSETQ. This CDR3 spans 14 amino acids. V shed 4 bases, J shed 1 base, and the junction held 4 bases outside the gene matches. CDR3 residues: CASSPGQRNTEAFF. For the CDR3, the DNA is TGCGCCAGCAGCCCGGGACAGAGGAACACTGAAGCTTTCTTT.

The V and J genes are TRBV10-1 and TRBJ2-1, with TRBD2 matching over 10 bases. The CDR3 is 15 residues long. Trimming cost V 8 bases and J 10 bases; bases outside gene matches: 14. The V gene's germline CDR1 is WNHNN and CDR2 SYGVQD (reference sequence). The CDR3 nucleotides read TGCGCCAGCGCGTGGGGGGGAGCGGGAGGGGAAGAGCAGTTCTTC. Its translation: CASAWGGAGGEEQFF.

A few counts support this clone. The V gene is TRBV28, the J gene TRBJ1-2; 7 bases are shared with TRBD1. This CDR3 comprises 14 residues. V dropped 6 bases and J dropped 3; count of bases not matched to a gene: 7. Germline CDR1 MDHEN, CDR2 SYDVKM. CDR3 sequence (DNA): TGTGCCAGCAGAGTTACACAGGGGCACTATGGCTACACCTTC. Encoded protein: CASRVTQGHYGYTF.

The V gene is TRBV6-1, the J gene TRBJ2-7; D call uncertain. The germline V gene has CDR1 MNHNS and CDR2 SASEGT. This CDR3 spans 13 amino acids. Trimming took 1 base from V and 4 from J, leaving 8 bases between them. The CDR3 here is CASSEGQFYEQYF. DNA of the CDR3: TGTGCCAGCAGTGAAGGGCAGTTTTACGAGCAGTACTTC.

J is TRBJ2-1 and V is TRBV12-3 or TRBV12-4, with D perhaps TRBD1 (6 bases). V was cut by 8 bases and J by 10 bases, with 18 bases left in between. The CDR3 runs 13 residues. CDR3 coding DNA: TGTGCCAGCGGTGGGGGCGCACCGAGGGAGCAGTTCTTC. This gives the protein CASGGGAPREQFF.

V and J are TRBV7-8 and TRBJ2-2; D possibly corresponds to TRBD2 (6 bases). Trimming left V 0 bases short and J 1 base short, with 6 bases between. Germline CDR1 is SGHVS and CDR2 is FQNEAQ. This CDR3 is 15 amino acids long. CDR3 loop: CASSLAGGNTGELFF. The CDR3 region has the DNA TGTGCCAGCAGCTTAGCGGGAGGGAACACCGGGGAGCTGTTTTTT.

The rearrangement links TRBV3-1 (or the pseudogene TRBV3-2) to TRBJ2-5, with TRBD2 matching 8 bases. V dropped 2 bases and J dropped 2; count of bases not matched to a gene: 7. CDR3 length: 16 amino acids. Germline-derived CDR1 and CDR2 are LGHDT and YNNKEL (reference sequence). The chain's CDR3 is CASSQRAGEGQETQYF. DNA for the CDR3: TGTGCCAGCAGCCAACGAGCGGGAGAAGGGCAAGAGACCCAGTACTTC.

This clone was counted between two and nine times. This chain joins TRBV19 and TRBJ2-1; 8 nucleotides match TRBD2. The CDR3 has 12 residues. Germline assignment: CDR1 LNHDA and CDR2 SQIVND (reference sequence). V lost 11 bases to trimming and J lost 2 bases; unmatched junction nucleotides: 2. The DNA of the CDR3 is TGTGCCTCGGGACTAGCCTACAATGAGCAGTTCTTC. It translates to CASGLAYNEQFF.

The chain carries TRBV24-1 and TRBJ1-5, with 8 bases identical to TRBD1. The germline V gene has CDR1 KGHDR and CDR2 SFDVKD. Trimming cost V 2 bases and J 1 base; bases outside gene matches: 3. The CDR3 spans 16 residues. CDR3 amino acids: CATSDSRTGSNQPQHF. The CDR3 bases are TGTGCCACCAGTGATTCGAGGACAGGGAGCAATCAGCCCCAGCATTTT.

V and J are TRBV6-5 and TRBJ2-5, with D perhaps matching TRBD2 (6 bases). Germline-derived CDR1 and CDR2 are MNHEY and SVGAGI. The ends were cut back, 5 bases at V and 4 bases at J, with 14 bases in the middle. CDR3 length: 14 residues. DNA for the CDR3: TGTGCCAGCAGTCTTGAGCGGGTGGGAGAGACCCAGTACTTC. It yields the protein CASSLERVGETQYF.

This clone was observed a single time. The chain employs TRBV10-2 and TRBJ2-2, with 10 bases identical to TRBD1. CDR3 length: 14 amino acids. CDR1 and CDR2 from the germline V gene are WSHSY and SAAADI. Unmatched junction bases numbered 5, after V lost 8 bases and J lost 5 bases. This CDR3 reads CASGTGVWTGELFF. The CDR3 DNA reads as TGCGCCAGCGGGACAGGGGTATGGACCGGGGAGCTGTTTTTT.

The rearrangement uses TRBV6-2 or TRBV6-3 and TRBJ1-2, with 8 nucleotides matching TRBD1. Trimming at V came to 4 bases and at J to 4 bases, leaving 5 bases not matched to a gene. The CDR3 extends over 14 amino acids. CDR1 and CDR2 from the germline V gene are MNHEY and SVGEGT. Written as DNA, the CDR3 is TGTGCCAGCAGTTTCGGACAGGGTGTCTATGGCTACACCTTC. Residues: CASSFGQGVYGYTF.

The CDR3 here is CASSGTPSYNEQFF. CDR3 coding DNA: TGTGCCAGCAGCGGGACTCCCTCCTACAATGAGCAGTTCTTC. V and J are TRBV6-5 and TRBJ2-1, with D possibly being TRBD2 (6 bases). Trimming removed 6 bases from V and 0 bases from J, with 9 bases in between. The CDR3 length is 14 residues. Per the germline V gene, CDR1 is MNHEY and CDR2 is SVGAGI.

The chain employs TRBV2 and TRBJ2-6; D ambiguous. Germline CDR1 reads SNHLY; CDR2 reads FYNNEI. This CDR3 is built from 14 residues. Trimming shortened V by 4 bases and J by 4 bases, and 8 bases separated the two germline ends. CDR3 sequence (DNA): TGTGCCAGCAGTGCCGTCCTAGGGGCCAACGTCCTGACTTTC. Its translation is CASSAVLGANVLTF. Drawing the rest from reference TRBV2 and TRBJ2-6, the complete variable domain is EPEVTQTPSHQVTQMGQEVILRCVPISNHLYFYWYRQILGQKVEFLVSFYNNEISEKSEIFDDQFSVERPDGSNFTLKIRSTKLEDSAMYFCASSAVLGANVLTFGAGSRLTVL.

The chain is built from TRBV9 and TRBJ2-7, with TRBD2 matching over 7 bases. V was clipped by 0 bases and J by 1 base; unmatched bases: 4. The CDR3 consists of 15 residues. CDR1 is SGDLS and CDR2 is YYNGEE in the germline V gene. The CDR3 is CASSVDSGPSYEQYF. The CDR3 bases are TGTGCCAGCAGCGTAGATAGCGGGCCATCCTACGAGCAGTACTTC.

The chain has TRBV28 and TRBJ1-3, with a possible D match to TRBD1 (5 bases). The V gene's germline CDR1 is MDHEN and CDR2 SYDVKM. The V and J ends lost 3 bases and 4 bases respectively, with 13 bases between them. The CDR3 is 15 residues long. The chain's CDR3 is CASSLEGRRGNTIYF. DNA of the CDR3: TGTGCCAGCAGTTTGGAGGGGCGGAGGGGAAACACCATATATTTT.

The chain is built from TRBV30 and TRBJ1-3; no definite D call. The CDR3 has 15 residues. The V gene lost 1 base and the J gene lost 4 bases, with 14 bases spanning the gap. The germline V gene has CDR1 GTSNPN and CDR2 SVGIG (reference sequence). The CDR3: CAWSDPSFSGNTIYF. The CDR3 DNA sequence: TGTGCCTGGAGTGACCCGAGCTTCTCGGGAAACACCATATATTTT.

The chain links TRBV11-3 to TRBJ2-3; 8 bases match TRBD2. From germline, CDR1 is SGHNT and CDR2 YENEEA. Trimming cost V 5 bases and J 4 bases; bases outside gene matches: 8. This CDR3 has 15 amino acids. The CDR3 coding sequence is TGTGCCAGCAGCACAAGCGGGAGAAGGGCAGATACGCAGTATTTT. As protein: CASSTSGRRADTQYF.

The chain recombines TRBV15 with TRBJ2-1; TRBD2 aligns across 13 bases. Germline trimming cut 5 bases from V and 10 bases from J; bases unmatched to any gene: 8. The germline V gene has CDR1 LNHNV and CDR2 YYDKDF (reference sequence). The CDR3 contains 15 residues. The DNA for the CDR3 is TGTGCCACCAGCCGGTGGACTAGCGGGAGATACGAGCAGTTCTTC. Translated, it gives CATSRWTSGRYEQFF.

In regard to this clone: The identical CDR3 is also encoded by other nucleotide sequences in the sample. V usage is TRBV11-3 and J usage is TRBJ2-7; tentative D call: TRBD2 (6 bases). Trimming removed 1 base from V and 6 bases from J, with 7 bases in between. This CDR3 comprises 12 residues. Per germline, CDR1 SGHNT and CDR2 YENEEA. This CDR3 reads CASSLGRGEQYF. The CDR3 nucleotides are TGTGCCAGCAGCTTAGGGCGGGGCGAGCAGTACTTC.

This chain uses TRBV19 with TRBJ1-5; the D is unclear. In germline, CDR1 is LNHDA, CDR2 SQIVND (reference sequence). The CDR3 spans 15 residues. Trimming stripped 5 bases from V and 0 bases from J, with 11 bases between. As DNA, the CDR3 is TGTGCCAGTAGTGTTTCAGATTATAGCAATCAGCCCCAGCATTTT. Its translation: CASSVSDYSNQPQHF.

The rearrangement uses TRBV10-3 and TRBJ2-1, with D possibly matching TRBD2 (6 bases). CDR1 and CDR2 from the germline V gene are ENHRY and SYGVKD. This CDR3 has 13 residues. V shed 8 bases and J shed 6 bases, with 14 bases lying between them. CDR3 in DNA: TGTGCCATCTCGAGCGGGCCACTCAATGAGCAGTTCTTC. Protein: CAISSGPLNEQFF.

This sequence joins TRBV6-6 and TRBJ1-2; D perhaps matches TRBD1 (6 bases). V was cut by 10 bases and J by 3 bases, with 15 bases left in between. CDR1 and CDR2 from the germline V gene are MNHNY and SVGAGI (reference sequence). This CDR3 spans 13 amino acids. CDR3 protein: CATSGPGDYGYTF. The CDR3, as DNA: TGTGCCACTTCCGGGCCAGGGGACTATGGCTACACCTTC.

This clone has just one count. V is TRBV6-5 and J is TRBJ2-1; D possibly corresponds to TRBD2 (6 bases). From germline, CDR1 is MNHEY and CDR2 SVGAGI. This CDR3 spans 13 amino acids. V lost 5 bases to trimming and J lost 8 bases, with 13 bases between them. The CDR3 sequence is CASSPPGEDEQFF. The CDR3, as DNA: TGTGCCAGCAGTCCCCCGGGGGAGGATGAGCAGTTCTTC.